The TCR beta chain described here comes from a study of shared clonotypes between healthy human individuals (dated by TCRdb to the early 2020s). For the study in its entirety: The cohort comprised two women and three men aged 18 to 49 years. To estimate repertoire size and how much clonotypes are shared between individuals, the study performed deep sequencing of blood TCR repertoires from roughly five healthy adults. Different laboratories and diverse techniques were used to prepare libraries and sequence TCR repertoires, to increase sequencing depth and limit assay-specific biases. Between about 0.94 and 8.9 billion PBMCs per donor were obtained by leukapheresis. Per donor, three plates each were used for CD4 naive and CD4 memory, two for CD8 naive, and one for CD8 memory.

Using the deep immunoSEQ assay, multiplex PCR amplified TCR CDR3 regions from genomic DNA. For each cell subset, the extracted genomic DNA was distributed evenly across all wells of several immunoSEQ 96-well plates, and each plate served as one replicate. Each replicate PCR for sorted subsets received around 0.2 ug genomic DNA, equal to roughly 30,000 T cell genomes. Purified libraries were quantified with a Qubit 3.0 fluorometer, sized on a Bioanalyzer 2100, and re-quantified with the KAPA Library Quantification kit. Every immunoSEQ 96-well plate was sequenced on a dedicated single-read 150-cycle Illumina NextSeq 550 flow cell. For the original study's pipeline: Because the immunoSEQ output held only junctional sequences and lacked quality scores, the filtering could not match the filtering applied to full-length reads. To assign V/J genes and CDR3, sequences were annotated using PyIR, a Python wrapper for IgBLAST v1.9, with IMGT germline references. Reads were removed for weak V/J assignments (E-value above 1e-6), missing CDR3, stop codons, out-of-frame junctions, or ambiguous translated residues. V3J clonotypes were defined as sequences sharing an identical inferred V gene, J gene, and CDR3 amino acid sequence. Percentage overlap between repertoires was computed as shared unique clonotypes divided by the size of the smaller repertoire. Repertoire richness was assessed with RTK rarefaction, the Chao1 estimator, and Recon v2.1 estimates of unobserved clonotypes. For all TCRbeta clonotypes obtained by the gDNA method from a few donors, generation probabilities were computed with OLGA. What TCRdb holds here is the immuneACCESS table cut down to in-frame rearrangements. Part of the clones is not present; checked against another copy, under half of the missing clones reflect an unresolved V gene, and the others are unexplained. Clone size and V and J calls were adopted from that table, with D and trimming inferred from the DNA. The sample table records about 800,000 clones; 90% to 97% of these occur just once. The top ten hold less than 0.25% of the sample.

About this clone itself: Its recognized antigen is unknown. No per-base quality is available; no much larger clone lies one base away.

General study outcomes and caveats: Estimated clonotype richness was generally larger for naive than for memory subsets. Based on pairwise subsampling, the degree of clonotype sharing among donors was expected to be affected by sequencing depth. Compared with non-shared clonotypes, clonotypes shared by all four sorted-subset donors had higher generation probabilities. When a few donors were compared, the shared fraction of clonotypes was about 5.4% for naive CD4, less than 4% for naive CD8, 2% to 2.5% for memory CD4, and under 0.5% for memory CD8. Sampling was restricted to blood, and TCR repertoires in tissues likely differ from the TCR repertoires found in blood. Because the study included only a small number of donors, the genetic and exposure-history diversity represented was limited. Even with the large sequencing depth, rarefaction of the sorted-subset datasets indicated that sequencing was incomplete.

The germline V end is reduced by 1 base and the J end by 5 bases; junction bases left unmatched: 1. CDR1 and CDR2 are read off the germline V gene (reference sequence) as SEHNR and FQNEAQ. The cysteine opens and the phenylalanine closes a CDR3 of 14 amino acids. Left in the record is the CDR3 DNA by itself, 42 bases read in frame from the first base. For the CD8 naive samples, CD45RO-negative cells were positively selected for CCR7, yielding a CD45RA+CCR7+ population from which TemRA cells were excluded. The donors were healthy, HIV-negative adults with no recently reported acute infections or vaccinations. Only Caucasian adults living in Nashville, Tennessee, USA were represented among the donors. Blood was obtained by leukapheresis, after which PBMCs were separated by Ficoll-Histopaque density gradient centrifugation and cryopreserved in liquid nitrogen vapor phase. Purity and quantity of every magnetically sorted T cell population were checked by analytical flow cytometry. Each sorted fraction had its genomic DNA isolated and then quantified by UV absorbance on a Nanodrop 2000c.

Input material: naive CD8+ T cells sorted from blood. The meaning of the sample's cell subset or site label: CD45RA+CCR7+. This chain joins TRBV7-9 to TRBJ2-1; 8 junctional bases match TRBD1. This TCR came from a man aged 25 to 40 in good health. The CDR3 is CASSLVQGDNEQFF. The sequenced DNA: TGTGCCAGCAGCTTAGTACAGGGGGACAATGAGCAGTTCTTC.